This T cell receptor (beta chain) was observed in a study of human T cells and chemical hapten exposure. Study-level information: TCR yields per sample varied, mainly owing to small pooled library volume differences.

Unique molecular identifiers were attached to individual cDNA molecules within the library. Per the original methods: Samples held a median of roughly 100,000 TCRs, range about 23,224–690,600. TCRdb re-called the reads through MiXCR, storing one row per CDR3 protein. The V and J calls and clone size are TCRdb's, not the authors'. The sample holds around 120,000 distinct CDR3 sequences, around 9% seen once. The starting material, unfractionated whole blood, was used for total RNA extraction. This clonotype came up a few times. As yet, its antigen is unknown. This CDR3 is built from 13 residues. Looked up from germline, CDR1 is SNHLY and CDR2 is FYNNEI. With V trimmed by 4 bases and J by 3 bases, 2 bases remained unmatched. Findings of the study overall: TCRs at a frequency above 1 in 1000 stayed unchanged with DPC sensitization.

This rearrangement joins TRBV2 to TRBJ2-7; 8 positions match TRBD1. The sequencing sample was made of whole blood. This receptor was identified in a human donor in good health. Some clones in this sample may be carry-over from other donors' samples. The CDR3 protein is CASSVDRDYEQYF. CDR3 nucleotides: TGTGCCAGCAGTGTGGACAGGGACTACGAGCAGTACTTC.